This T cell receptor beta chain was sequenced for a study of OX40 agonist ivuxolimab in advanced cancers. The study in broad terms: Ivuxolimab was an agonistic, fully human IgG2 monoclonal antibody directed against OX40 (CD134), a costimulatory receptor. Intravenous ivuxolimab was administered to patients every 2 weeks at six dose levels: 0.01, 0.1, 0.3, 1.5, 3 and 10 mg/kg. Among the 52 dose-escalation patients, around 20 had hepatocellular carcinoma, 15 or so melanoma, 9 renal cell carcinoma and 9 head and neck cancer. A male proportion of almost 85% and a mean age of approximately 58 years, ranging from 23 to 79, were recorded for the dose-escalation cohort. Prior anti-PD-1, anti-PD-L1 or anti-CTLA-4 therapy was permitted, and roughly two fifths of dose-escalation patients had received checkpoint inhibitors. Partial responses occurred in three dose-escalation patients: two with cutaneous melanoma and one with hepatocellular carcinoma. The purpose of peripheral TCRbeta sequencing was to test whether ivuxolimab changed TCR sequence diversity and led to clonal T-cell expansion. The paper reports the monotherapy dose-escalation portion (N ≈ 50 patients) of the phase I ivuxolimab trial.

The trial excluded patients who had a history of autoimmune disease or were on systemic immunosuppression. In every dose cohort, peripheral blood was drawn for TCR sequencing at baseline, cycle 4 day 1, and cycle 7 day 1. The samples were taken from a phase I, first-in-human, multicenter, open-label dose-escalation trial of ivuxolimab. Adults with locally advanced or metastatic head and neck squamous cell, hepatocellular, melanoma or renal cell carcinoma were enrolled in the trial. Before TCR sequencing, CD4+ and CD8+ T cells were separately sorted from peripheral blood. Note on this clone: There is no known antigen for this receptor. The input lacks base qualities; no much larger clone sits a single base away.

Based on the germline V gene, the CDR1 and CDR2 sequences are MDHEN and SYDVKM. After removal of 6 bases from V and 0 bases from J, the junction retains 12 bases not matched to a gene. Reading from cysteine to phenylalanine, the CDR3 counts 19 amino acids. Just CDR3 DNA is preserved here, 57 bases in frame from base 1. Genomic DNA was extracted from sorted cells for sequencing of the TCRbeta CDR3 region. The immunoSEQ Assay was used for sequencing of TCRbeta CDR3 regions. The table was pulled from immuneACCESS by TCRdb, which kept in-frame rearrangements only. Such tables lose some clones; where checked, under half of the loss comes from unresolved V genes, and the rest has no known cause. The sample data list nearly 35,000 clones, and 80% to 95% of these were observed just once. Of the sample, roughly a third is held by the ten largest clones. Points the paper makes about the study in general: Which antigens the clonally expanded peripheral T cells were specific for was not determined. After ivuxolimab, expanded clones were on average more numerous among CD8+ T cells than among CD4+ T cells. In the 0.1-3.0 mg/kg groups, partial responders were among the patients with the lowest normalized peripheral clonal expansion, particularly in CD8+ T cells. At doses from 0.1 to 3.0 mg/kg, clonal expansion was seen in both CD4+ and CD8+ blood T cells between baseline and week 6. Low levels of normalized T-cell clonal expansion were also seen in some patients who did not respond.

The source was CD4+ or CD8+ T cells sorted from blood, collected in a trial of the OX40 agonist ivuxolimab. In this chain, TRBV28 is recombined with TRBJ2-7; 15 of the junction bases match TRBD2. The TCR originated in an adult with an advanced solid tumor such as melanoma, head and neck, liver or kidney cancer. The CDR3 region: CASSTPGLAGGPSSYEQYF. In nucleotides, the sequence is TGTGCCAGCAGCACGCCGGGACTAGCGGGAGGACCGAGCTCCTACGAGCAGTACTTC. Joined to the reference TRBV28 and TRBJ2-7 proteins, this CDR3 gives the full variable domain: DVKVTQSSRYLVKRTGEKVFLECVQDMDHENMFWYRQDPGLGLRLIYFSYDVKMKEKGDIPEGYSVSREKKERFSLILESASTNQTSMYLCASSTPGLAGGPSSYEQYFGPGTRLTVT.